This entry lists 6 T cell receptor beta chains sequenced from one sample in a study of CD8 T cells in Susac syndrome. A quantity of roughly 0.5 to 1 ug RNA underwent reverse transcription using random hexamers. TCRdb re-analysed the immunoSEQ multiplex PCR reads in MiXCR, keeping a single row per CDR3 protein. The sample contains 110,000 or so distinct CDR3 sequences, 85% to 95% of which appear only once. Sequencing was carried out using CD4+ T cells from PBMCs. Source of these receptors: a human donor in good health.

Only one count was recorded for this clonotype. The V gene is TRBV7-2, the J gene TRBJ1-4; weak D call: TRBD1 (5 bases). V gave up 3 bases and J gave up 8 bases, with 19 bases separating them. The germline gives CDR1 SGHTA, CDR2 FQGNSA. The CDR3 has 16 amino acids. Here the CDR3 DNA reads TGTGCCAGCAGCTTCGCACTGGGGCGCGGGGAGGAAAAACTGTTTTTT. It yields the protein CASSFALGRGEEKLFF.

The chain recombines TRBV7-2 with TRBJ2-7; TRBD2 matches at 7 bases. This CDR3 has 14 amino acids. The V gene end was trimmed by 1 base and the J gene end by 10 bases; junction bases not matched to a gene: 10. Germline V lookup: CDR1 SGHTA, CDR2 FQGNSA. The CDR3 DNA sequence: TGTGCCAGCAGCTTAGTTGTTTCTAGCGGAGACCAGTACTTC. Its translation is CASSLVVSSGDQYF.

There are a few counts of this clonotype. The rearrangement links TRBV12-3 or TRBV12-4 to TRBJ1-6; a weak D match, TRBD1 (5 bases). V gave up 2 bases and J gave up 9 bases, with 11 bases separating them. The CDR3 has 14 amino acids. CDR3 nucleotides: TGTGCCAGCAGTTTAAGGCAGGGTACTTCACCCCTCCACTTT. It specifies CASSLRQGTSPLHF.

Here the CDR3 DNA reads TGTGCCATCAGGGGGGCCGGGGAGCTGTTTTTT. Protein sequence: CAIRGAGELFF. The gene calls are TRBV6-1 and TRBJ2-2, with a tentative D call TRBD1 (7 bases). Trimming left V 10 bases short and J 6 bases short, with 9 bases between. The CDR3 extends over 11 amino acids. Germline CDR1 reads MNHNS; CDR2 reads SASEGT.

The chain uses TRBV21-1 and TRBJ1-3; the listed D gene, TRBD1, was not tested against the DNA. TRBV21-1 is flagged as a pseudogene. The CDR3 extends over 10 amino acids. The DNA of the CDR3 is TGTGCCAGCAGCAAGCCGAACCCGGCATTT. Its translation is CASSKPNPAF.

V and J are TRBV9 and TRBJ1-4; D unclear. There are 13 residues in the CDR3. V was shortened by 3 bases and J by 8 bases, with 11 bases between the two germline ends. Per germline, CDR1 SGDLS and CDR2 YYNGEE. DNA for the CDR3: TGTGCCAGCAGCGGGCACACGGGGGAAAAACTGTTTTTT. Translation gives CASSGHTGEKLFF.